This record covers a single T cell receptor (beta chain). These data originate in a study of blood T cell repertoires in COVID-19. Turning to the study itself: Italy, Spain and the United States were the sources of the convalescent and acute COVID-19 samples. The cDNA or gDNA used as material had been derived from T cells, B-cell-depleted T cells, or PBMCs.

Original analysis: The assay estimated nucleated cells by amplifying reference gene primers. The assay was immunoSEQ multiplex PCR, and TCRdb's table has in-frame clones only and misses some. For V, J and clone size, that table is used; D and trimming come from the DNA. The data show 150,000 to 200,000 clones, 82% seen once. Germline-derived CDR1 and CDR2 are SQVTM and ANQGSEA. The CDR3 runs to 13 residues. V gave up 4 bases and J gave up 4 bases, with 13 bases separating them. This receptor was taken from a woman in her 70s with acute or convalescent COVID-19. Material for sequencing was peripheral blood. J is TRBJ2-5 and V is TRBV29-1; D ambiguous. For the CDR3, the DNA is TGCAGCGTTGTAGTTATTAGCCGAGAGACCCAGTACTTC. This sequence encodes CSVVVISRETQYF.